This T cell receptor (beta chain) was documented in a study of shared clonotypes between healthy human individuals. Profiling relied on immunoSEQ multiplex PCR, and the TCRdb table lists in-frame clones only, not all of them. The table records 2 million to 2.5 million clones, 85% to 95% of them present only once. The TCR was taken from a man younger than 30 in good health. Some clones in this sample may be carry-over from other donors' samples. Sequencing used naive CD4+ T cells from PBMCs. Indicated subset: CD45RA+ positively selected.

The CDR3 sequence: CASSARDPQVGTQYF. The CDR3 DNA sequence: TGTGCCAGCAGCGCCCGGGACCCCCAAGTCGGGACCCAGTACTTC. This chain joins TRBV5-4 and TRBJ2-5; tentatively, D is TRBD1 or TRBD2 (5 bases each). CDR3 size: 15 residues. V was pared by 4 bases and J by 7 bases, with 20 bases between. CDR1 and CDR2 (germline): SGHNT, YYREEE (reference sequence).